One T cell receptor (beta chain) is described in this entry. The repertoire was sequenced with immunoSEQ multiplex PCR; TCRdb's copy has only in-frame clones and lacks some. The sample includes approximately 94,000 clones, 80% to 95% of them seen just once. Trimming took off 8 bases at V and 4 bases at J, with 13 bases between the two ends. This CDR3 has 12 residues. Germline V gene lookup returns CDR1 SQVTM and CDR2 ANQGSEA. This sample was taken from a study of siplizumab effects on memory and regulatory T cells. This TCR derives from a human donor in good health. J is TRBJ2-3 and V is TRBV29-1; the D gene could be TRBD1 or TRBD2 (6 bases each). The specimen sequenced was CD8+ T cells sorted from blood. Here the CDR3 DNA reads TGCAGCTCGACGGGGGCCCCAGATACGCAGTATTTT. It is translated as CSSTGAPDTQYF.